The rows below give T cell receptor beta chains drawn from one sample of a study of vaccination and CD4 T cells after COVID-19. TCRdb processed the PCR reads anew with MiXCR; each CDR3 protein has one entry. The sample has about 14,000 distinct CDR3 sequences, 60% to 70% seen once. The antigens for these receptors are not known. Sequencing input: CD4+ T cells from blood, cultured in vitro. The receptors shown here come from a human donor who had recovered from COVID-19. The CDR3 runs from the conserved cysteine through the conserved F or W. A D gene is named only where the DNA matches it firmly. Size is omitted from some rows. Given values are once, few, many or a class for expanded clones.

V gene: TRBV5-1; D gene: TRBD1; J gene: TRBJ1-2; clone size: NA; CDR3 protein: CASSLDPGGQGRGYTF; CDR3 DNA: TGCGCCAGCAGCTTGGACCCTGGGGGACAGGGTCGTGGCTACACCTTC
V gene: TRBV6-2/TRBV6-3; D gene: NA; J gene: TRBJ1-5; clone size: NA; CDR3 protein: CASSPRVNQPQHF; CDR3 DNA: TGTGCCAGTTCGCCGAGGGTCAATCAGCCCCAGCATTTT
V gene: TRBV5-4; D gene: TRBD1; J gene: TRBJ1-3; clone size: NA; CDR3 protein: CASSPGGKDTIYF; CDR3 DNA: TGTGCCAGCAGCCCAGGGGGCAAGGACACCATATATTTT
V gene: TRBV28; D gene: NA; J gene: TRBJ1-2; clone size: NA; CDR3 protein: CASSLMEGLGYGYTF; CDR3 DNA: TGTGCCAGCAGTTTAATGGAGGGATTGGGCTATGGCTACACCTTC
V gene: TRBV28; D gene: TRBD1; J gene: TRBJ2-4; clone size: NA; CDR3 protein: CASSLWGQGLNIQYF; CDR3 DNA: TGTGCCAGCAGTTTATGGGGACAGGGATTAAACATTCAGTACTTC
V gene: TRBV7-2; D gene: NA; J gene: TRBJ1-6; clone size: large; CDR3 protein: CASSLRTPGDNSPLHF; CDR3 DNA: TGTGCCAGCAGCTTGAGGACCCCCGGAGATAATTCACCCCTCCACTTT
V gene: TRBV7-9; D gene: NA; J gene: TRBJ2-7; clone size: NA; CDR3 protein: CASSFNYEQYF; CDR3 DNA: TGTGCCAGCAGCTTTAACTACGAGCAGTACTTC
V gene: TRBV7-2; D gene: NA; J gene: TRBJ1-1; clone size: NA; CDR3 protein: CASSSQEGTEAFF; CDR3 DNA: TGTGCCAGCAGCTCACAGGAAGGGACTGAAGCTTTCTTT
V gene: TRBV7-2; D gene: TRBD1; J gene: TRBJ1-2; clone size: NA; CDR3 protein: CASVPTGGTPYGYTF; CDR3 DNA: TGTGCCAGCGTACCGACAGGGGGCACCCCCTATGGCTACACCTTC
V gene: TRBV18; D gene: TRBD1; J gene: TRBJ1-2; clone size: once; CDR3 protein: CASSPDRQYGYTF; CDR3 DNA: TGTGCCAGCTCACCGGACAGGCAGTATGGCTACACCTTC
V gene: TRBV18; D gene: NA; J gene: TRBJ1-5; clone size: few; CDR3 protein: CASSPSADSNQPQHF; CDR3 DNA: TGTGCCAGCTCACCTAGTGCGGATAGCAATCAGCCCCAGCATTTT
V gene: TRBV20-1; D gene: NA; J gene: TRBJ2-3; clone size: NA; CDR3 protein: CSARGGISEDTQYF; CDR3 DNA: TGCAGTGCTAGGGGCGGGATCAGTGAAGATACGCAGTATTTT
V gene: TRBV2; D gene: NA; J gene: TRBJ1-1; clone size: NA; CDR3 protein: CASRGTVTREAFF; CDR3 DNA: TGTGCCAGCAGGGGCACAGTAACTAGAGAAGCTTTCTTT
V gene: TRBV11-3; D gene: TRBD2; J gene: TRBJ2-3; clone size: few; CDR3 protein: CASSLSRLAGFTDTQYF; CDR3 DNA: TGTGCCAGCAGCTTATCCCGACTAGCGGGGTTCACAGATACGCAGTATTTT
V gene: TRBV2; D gene: NA; J gene: TRBJ1-1; clone size: NA; CDR3 protein: CASSAQTGGGTEAFF; CDR3 DNA: TGTGCCAGCAGCGCCCAGACAGGAGGAGGAACTGAAGCTTTCTTT
V gene: TRBV30; D gene: TRBD1; J gene: TRBJ1-2; clone size: NA; CDR3 protein: CAWSEGARVWGYTF; CDR3 DNA: TGTGCCTGGAGTGAGGGGGCGCGGGTATGGGGCTACACCTTC
V gene: TRBV15; D gene: NA; J gene: TRBJ1-2; clone size: NA; CDR3 protein: CATSSQLNYGYTF; CDR3 DNA: TGTGCCACCAGCTCCCAGTTAAACTATGGCTACACCTTC
V gene: TRBV9; D gene: NA; J gene: TRBJ1-5; clone size: NA; CDR3 protein: CASSKQGYNQPQHF; CDR3 DNA: TGTGCCAGCAGCAAACAGGGATACAATCAGCCCCAGCATTTT
V gene: TRBV6-1; D gene: NA; J gene: TRBJ1-1; clone size: NA; CDR3 protein: CASSPSWGARTEAFF; CDR3 DNA: TGTGCCAGCAGCCCGAGTTGGGGCGCCCGGACTGAAGCTTTCTTT
V gene: TRBV7-2; D gene: TRBD2; J gene: TRBJ2-3; clone size: NA; CDR3 protein: CASRGRREGRADTQYF; CDR3 DNA: TGTGCCAGCAGAGGGCGGCGGGAGGGCCGGGCAGATACGCAGTATTTT
V gene: TRBV19; D gene: NA; J gene: TRBJ1-5; clone size: NA; CDR3 protein: CASSSSYRYSNQPQHF; CDR3 DNA: TGTGCCAGTAGTTCTTCATACCGCTATAGCAATCAGCCCCAGCATTTT
V gene: TRBV2; D gene: NA; J gene: TRBJ2-1; clone size: NA; CDR3 protein: CASRENSNEQFF; CDR3 DNA: TGTGCCAGCAGGGAAAACTCCAATGAGCAGTTCTTC
V gene: TRBV21-1; D gene: NA; J gene: TRBJ2-5; clone size: NA; CDR3 protein: CASSPPSASGRRRGSETQYF; CDR3 DNA: TGTGCCAGCAGCCCCCCATCGGCTAGCGGGAGAAGGCGAGGGTCAGAGACCCAGTACTTC
V gene: TRBV19; D gene: NA; J gene: TRBJ1-5; clone size: medium-sized; CDR3 protein: CASSPGAGTQPQHF; CDR3 DNA: TGTGCCAGTAGTCCAGGGGCCGGTACGCAGCCCCAGCATTTT
V gene: TRBV19; D gene: TRBD1; J gene: TRBJ1-1; clone size: NA; CDR3 protein: CASKVLSLTGPTEAFF; CDR3 DNA: TGTGCCAGTAAAGTCCTGTCCCTGACAGGGCCCACTGAAGCTTTCTTT
V gene: TRBV20-1; D gene: NA; J gene: TRBJ1-1; clone size: few; CDR3 protein: CSARVGPARHEAFF; CDR3 DNA: TGCAGTGCTAGAGTGGGGCCTGCTCGACATGAAGCTTTCTTT
V gene: TRBV20-1; D gene: NA; J gene: TRBJ2-2; clone size: NA; CDR3 protein: CSARYAGQNTGELFF; CDR3 DNA: TGCAGTGCTAGATACGCAGGTCAGAACACCGGGGAGCTGTTTTTT
V gene: TRBV7-2; D gene: NA; J gene: TRBJ1-2; clone size: few; CDR3 protein: CASNRGGTYYGYTF; CDR3 DNA: TGTGCCAGCAACCGAGGTGGCACCTACTATGGCTACACCTTC
V gene: TRBV6-1; D gene: TRBD2; J gene: TRBJ2-5; clone size: once; CDR3 protein: CASSEASTAGGETQYF; CDR3 DNA: TGTGCCAGCAGTGAAGCGTCTACTGCGGGAGGTGAGACCCAGTACTTC
V gene: TRBV4-1; D gene: TRBD1; J gene: TRBJ1-2; clone size: NA; CDR3 protein: CASSQVGTANYGYTF; CDR3 DNA: TGCGCCAGCAGCCAAGTCGGGACAGCAAACTATGGCTACACCTTC
V gene: TRBV27; D gene: TRBD1; J gene: TRBJ1-2; clone size: NA; CDR3 protein: CASSLLRQGYGYTF; CDR3 DNA: TGTGCCAGCAGTTTACTGCGACAGGGTTATGGCTACACCTTC
V gene: TRBV20-1; D gene: TRBD2; J gene: TRBJ2-5; clone size: NA; CDR3 protein: CSAPRLAGEETQYF; CDR3 DNA: TGCAGTGCCCCTAGACTAGCGGGAGAAGAGACCCAGTACTTC
V gene: TRBV7-3; D gene: TRBD1; J gene: TRBJ1-6; clone size: few; CDR3 protein: CASSAGTGNSPLHF; CDR3 DNA: TGTGCCAGCAGCGCCGGGACAGGGAACTCACCCCTCCACTTT